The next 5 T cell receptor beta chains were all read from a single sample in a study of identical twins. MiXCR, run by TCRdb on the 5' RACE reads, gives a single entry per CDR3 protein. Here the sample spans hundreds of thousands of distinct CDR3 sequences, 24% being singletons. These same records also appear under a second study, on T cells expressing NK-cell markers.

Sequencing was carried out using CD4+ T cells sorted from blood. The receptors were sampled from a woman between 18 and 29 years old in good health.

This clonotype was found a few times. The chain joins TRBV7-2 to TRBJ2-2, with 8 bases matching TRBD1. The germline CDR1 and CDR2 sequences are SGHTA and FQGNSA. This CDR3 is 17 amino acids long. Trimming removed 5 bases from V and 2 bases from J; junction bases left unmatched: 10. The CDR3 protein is CASSALFGQGNTGELFF. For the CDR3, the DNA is TGTGCCAGCAGCGCCTTATTTGGACAGGGCAACACCGGGGAGCTGTTTTTT.

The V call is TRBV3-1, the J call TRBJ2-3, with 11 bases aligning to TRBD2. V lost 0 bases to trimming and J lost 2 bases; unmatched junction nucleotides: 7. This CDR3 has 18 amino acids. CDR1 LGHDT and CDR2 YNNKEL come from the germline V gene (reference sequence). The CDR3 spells CASSQDRASGGFTDTQYF. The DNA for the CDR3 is TGTGCCAGCAGCCAAGATCGGGCTAGCGGGGGGTTCACAGATACGCAGTATTTT.

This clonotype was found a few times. The CDR3 nucleotides are TGTGCCAGCTCTAACCCCCCCGGAATGACTGAAGCTTTCTTT. Its protein product is CASSNPPGMTEAFF. The chain links TRBV12-3 or TRBV12-4 to TRBJ1-1; D gene ambiguous. The CDR3 has 14 amino acids. The V and J ends lost 8 bases and 5 bases respectively, with 18 bases between them.

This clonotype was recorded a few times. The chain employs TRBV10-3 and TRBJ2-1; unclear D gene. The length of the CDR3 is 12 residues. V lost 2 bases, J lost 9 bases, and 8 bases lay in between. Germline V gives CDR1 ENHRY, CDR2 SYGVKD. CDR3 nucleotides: TGTGCCATCAGTGAGGTAGCAGTTGAGCAGTTCTTC. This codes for CAISEVAVEQFF.

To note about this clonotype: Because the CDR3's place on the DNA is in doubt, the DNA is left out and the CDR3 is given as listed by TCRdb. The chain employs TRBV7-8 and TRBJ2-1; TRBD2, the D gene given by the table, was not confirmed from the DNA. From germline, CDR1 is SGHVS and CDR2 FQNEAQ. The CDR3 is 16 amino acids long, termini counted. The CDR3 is CALCASGVKGCSEQFF.